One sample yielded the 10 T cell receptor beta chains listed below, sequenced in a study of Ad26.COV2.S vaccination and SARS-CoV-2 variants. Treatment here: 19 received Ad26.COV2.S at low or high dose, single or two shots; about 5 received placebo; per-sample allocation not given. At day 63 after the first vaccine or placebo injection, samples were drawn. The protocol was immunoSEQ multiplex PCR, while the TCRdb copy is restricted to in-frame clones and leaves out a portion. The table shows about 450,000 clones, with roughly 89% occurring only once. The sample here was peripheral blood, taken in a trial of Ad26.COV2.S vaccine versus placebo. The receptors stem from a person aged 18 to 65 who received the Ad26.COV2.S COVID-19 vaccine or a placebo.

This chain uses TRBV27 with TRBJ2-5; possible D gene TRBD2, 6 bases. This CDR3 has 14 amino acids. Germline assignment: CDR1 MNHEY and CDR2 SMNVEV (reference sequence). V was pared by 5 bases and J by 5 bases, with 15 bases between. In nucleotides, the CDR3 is TGTGCCAGCAGTCCCCGGGGGATGGAGGAGACCCAGTACTTC. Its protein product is CASSPRGMEETQYF.

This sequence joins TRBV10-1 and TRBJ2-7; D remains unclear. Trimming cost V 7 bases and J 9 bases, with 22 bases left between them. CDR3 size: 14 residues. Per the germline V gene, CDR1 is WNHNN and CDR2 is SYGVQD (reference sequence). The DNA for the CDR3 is TGCGCCAGCACTCCTTACAAACAATTCAGGAGGCAGTACGTC. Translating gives CASTPYKQFRRQYV.

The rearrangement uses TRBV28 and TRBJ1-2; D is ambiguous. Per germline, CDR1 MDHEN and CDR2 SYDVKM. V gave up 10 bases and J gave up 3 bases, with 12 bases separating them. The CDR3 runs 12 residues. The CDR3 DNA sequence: TGTGCCACCCACCTTGGCGACTATGGCTACACCTTC. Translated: CATHLGDYGYTF.

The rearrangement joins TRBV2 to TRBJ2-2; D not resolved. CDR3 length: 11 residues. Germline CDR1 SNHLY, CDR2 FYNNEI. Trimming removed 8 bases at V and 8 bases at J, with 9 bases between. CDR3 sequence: CASSYGGELFF. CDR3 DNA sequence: TGTGCCAGCTCTTATGGTGGGGAGCTGTTTTTT.

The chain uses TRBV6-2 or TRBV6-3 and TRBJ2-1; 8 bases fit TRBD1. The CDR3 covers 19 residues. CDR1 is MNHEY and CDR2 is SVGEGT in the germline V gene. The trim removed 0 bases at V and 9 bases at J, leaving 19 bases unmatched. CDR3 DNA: TGTGCCAGCAGTTACTCCCTCCGTTGGACAGGGCTAAACAATTTTGAGCAGTTCTTC. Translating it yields CASSYSLRWTGLNNFEQFF.

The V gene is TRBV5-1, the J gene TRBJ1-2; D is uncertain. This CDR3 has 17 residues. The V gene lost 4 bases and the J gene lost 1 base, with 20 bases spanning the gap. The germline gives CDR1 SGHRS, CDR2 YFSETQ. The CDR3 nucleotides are TGCGCCAGCAGCCGGCGGTGGGAGCCCGACTTTAACTATGGCTACACCTTC. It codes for CASSRRWEPDFNYGYTF.

CDR3 amino acids: CASSIVAGDNEQFF. CDR3 DNA: TGTGCCAGTAGTATAGTGGCGGGCGACAATGAGCAGTTCTTC. The rearrangement joins TRBV19 to TRBJ2-1, with a tentative D call TRBD2 (5 bases). Per germline, CDR1 LNHDA and CDR2 SQIVND (reference sequence). The CDR3 runs to 14 residues. V lost 1 base to trimming and J lost 5 bases, with 9 bases between them.

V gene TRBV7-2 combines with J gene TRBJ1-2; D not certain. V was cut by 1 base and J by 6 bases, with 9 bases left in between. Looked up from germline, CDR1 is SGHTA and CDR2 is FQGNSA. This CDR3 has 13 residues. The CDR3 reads CASSLGLGHGYTF. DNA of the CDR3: TGTGCCAGCAGCTTAGGCTTAGGGCATGGCTACACCTTC. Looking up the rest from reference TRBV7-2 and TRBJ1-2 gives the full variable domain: GAGVSQSPSNKVTEKGKDVELRCDPISGHTALYWYRQSLGQGLEFLIYFQGNSAPDKSGLPSDRFSAERTGGSVSTLTIQRTQQEDSAVYLCASSLGLGHGYTFGSGTRLTVV.

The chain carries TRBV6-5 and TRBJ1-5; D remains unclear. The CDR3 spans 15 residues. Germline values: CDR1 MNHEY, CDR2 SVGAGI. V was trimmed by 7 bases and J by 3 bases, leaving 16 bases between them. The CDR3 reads CASMPNRYNNQPQHF. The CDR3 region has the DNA TGTGCCAGCATGCCTAACAGATACAACAATCAGCCCCAGCATTTT.

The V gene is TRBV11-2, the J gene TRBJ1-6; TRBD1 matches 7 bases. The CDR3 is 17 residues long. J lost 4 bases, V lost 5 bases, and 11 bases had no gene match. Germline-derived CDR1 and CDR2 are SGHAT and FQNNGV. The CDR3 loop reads CASSPEATRGYNSPLHF. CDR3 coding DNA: TGTGCCAGCAGCCCCGAAGCAACCAGGGGGTATAATTCACCCCTCCACTTT. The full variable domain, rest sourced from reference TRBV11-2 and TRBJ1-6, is EAGVAQSPRYKIIEKRQSVAFWCNPISGHATLYWYQQILGQGPKLLIQFQNNGVVDDSQLPKDRFSAERLKGVDSTLKIQPAKLEDSAVYLCASSPEATRGYNSPLHFGNGTRLTVT.